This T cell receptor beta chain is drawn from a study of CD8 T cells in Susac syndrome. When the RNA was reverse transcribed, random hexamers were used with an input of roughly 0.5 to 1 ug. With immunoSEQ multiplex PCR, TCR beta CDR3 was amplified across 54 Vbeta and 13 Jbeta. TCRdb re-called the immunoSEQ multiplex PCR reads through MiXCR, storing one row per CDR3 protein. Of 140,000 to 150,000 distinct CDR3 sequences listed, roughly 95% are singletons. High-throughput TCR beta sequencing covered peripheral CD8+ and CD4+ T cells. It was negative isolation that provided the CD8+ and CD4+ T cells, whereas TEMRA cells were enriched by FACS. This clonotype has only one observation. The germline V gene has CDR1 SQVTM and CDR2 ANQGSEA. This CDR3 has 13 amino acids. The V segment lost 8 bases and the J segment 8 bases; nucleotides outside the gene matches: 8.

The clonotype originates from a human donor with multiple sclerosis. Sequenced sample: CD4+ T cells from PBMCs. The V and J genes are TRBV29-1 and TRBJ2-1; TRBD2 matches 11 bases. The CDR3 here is CSWFSGLADEQFF. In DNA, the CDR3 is TGCAGCTGGTTCTCGGGACTAGCGGATGAGCAGTTCTTC.